The rows below give T cell receptor beta chains drawn from one sample of a study of cytomegalovirus exposure and HLA in healthy donors. Sequencing was performed with immunoSEQ multiplex PCR; in TCRdb, only in-frame clones are kept and a portion is missing. The sample lists over 100,000 clones; about 73% were seen once. The sequenced sample consisted of PBMCs. Every receptor here comes from a woman under 40 in good health and CMV-seropositive. The CDR3 runs from the conserved cysteine through the conserved F or W. D genes are given only for firm matches. A clone size is listed for some rows: how often the clone was seen (once, few, many), or a class if it is expanded.

DNA | CDR3 | D | length | J | size | V
TGTGCCAGCAGCTCGTTCGAGCGGGGGGCCTTCTCCTACGAGCAGTACTTC | CASSSFERGAFSYEQYF | TRBD2 | 17 | TRBJ2-7 | - | TRBV7-2
TGTGCCACCAGCCCCGGGGAGGAAAAACTGTTTTTT | CATSPGEEKLFF | - | 12 | TRBJ1-4 | - | TRBV15
TGTGCCAGCAGTTTAGGTGGACAGCCGGAGCAGTTCTTC | CASSLGGQPEQFF | - | 13 | TRBJ2-1 | - | TRBV27
TGCGCCAGCAGCCAAGTGGGGCAGGGGAACACTGAAGCTTTCTTT | CASSQVGQGNTEAFF | - | 15 | TRBJ1-1 | - | TRBV4-1
TGTGCCAGCAGCGTAGCTATTAGCGGGGTACCCTCCTACAATGAGCAGTTCTTC | CASSVAISGVPSYNEQFF | TRBD2 | 18 | TRBJ2-1 | - | TRBV9
TGCGCCAGCAGCCCCGGCAGGGTAAGCTCCTACAATGAGCAGTTCTTC | CASSPGRVSSYNEQFF | - | 16 | TRBJ2-1 | once | TRBV5-1
TGTGCCTGGAGTTACCTTCAGGGGAGTAATGGCTACACCTTC | CAWSYLQGSNGYTF | - | 14 | TRBJ1-2 | - | TRBV30
TGTGCCAGCAGCCTAAGCCTTGGACTAACCACCGGGGAGCTGTTTTTT | CASSLSLGLTTGELFF | - | 16 | TRBJ2-2 | - | TRBV7-2
TGTGCCAGCAGCTTAGCTAGAACCACTGAAGCTTTCTTT | CASSLARTTEAFF | - | 13 | TRBJ1-1 | - | TRBV7-9
TGCAGCGTTGCGAAAAAATCAACAGGGGGTCCTAATGAAAAACTGTTTTTT | CSVAKKSTGGPNEKLFF | TRBD1 | 17 | TRBJ1-4 | - | TRBV29-1
TGTGCCAGCAGCCCGGGCAGGGAACTGGAGGGCTACACCTTC | CASSPGRELEGYTF | - | 14 | TRBJ1-2 | few | TRBV5-6
TGTGCCAGCAACCTATCCGGGACAGGGAGGTCTAGCAATCAGCCCCAGCATTTT | CASNLSGTGRSSNQPQHF | TRBD1 | 18 | TRBJ1-5 | - | TRBV28
TGCGCCAGCAGCCAAGACCTGACAGGGGGCTACGAGCAGTACTTC | CASSQDLTGGYEQYF | TRBD1 | 15 | TRBJ2-7 | - | TRBV4-3
TGTGCCAGCAGCCCATACTATATCCAGGGCGACTACGAGCAGTACTTC | CASSPYYIQGDYEQYF | - | 16 | TRBJ2-7 | - | TRBV7-8
TGCGCCAGCAGCCAAGACCTCTTAGGACAGCAGTACTTC | CASSQDLLGQQYF | - | 13 | TRBJ2-5 | - | TRBV4-3
TGTGCCAGCAGCTTCGGTCGGGGGGGGGACGAAAAACTGTTTTTT | CASSFGRGGDEKLFF | - | 15 | TRBJ1-4 | - | TRBV7-6
TGTGCCAGCAGCCAAGAAAGATTGCTAGCGGGGGCGGATACGCAATATTTT | CASSQERLLAGADTQYF | TRBD2 | 17 | TRBJ2-3 | - | TRBV4-2
TGTGCCAGCAGCTTAGGGACAGGGTGGTCAGATACGCAGTATTTT | CASSLGTGWSDTQYF | TRBD1 | 15 | TRBJ2-3 | - | TRBV13
TGTGCCAGCTCATCGACCGGCGGGGACAATGAGCAGTTCTTC | CASSSTGGDNEQFF | - | 14 | TRBJ2-1 | - | TRBV18
TGTGCCAGCAGCCCCCTGGGTGTGGCGGGGGGGCCTTCCTACGAGCAGTACTTC | CASSPLGVAGGPSYEQYF | TRBD2 | 18 | TRBJ2-7 | once | TRBV7-2
TGCGCCAGCAGCTTGTCTAGACTAGCGGGAGAGAGCTCCTACGAGCAGTACTTC | CASSLSRLAGESSYEQYF | TRBD2 | 18 | TRBJ2-7 | few | TRBV5-1
TGCGCCAGCAGCGGGAGACTAGCGAGCACAGATACGCAGTATTTT | CASSGRLASTDTQYF | TRBD2 | 15 | TRBJ2-3 | - | TRBV5-1
TGCGCCAGCAGCCGACTGGGACTAGCGGGGGGGGCGGGAGAGACCCAGTACTTC | CASSRLGLAGGAGETQYF | TRBD2 | 18 | TRBJ2-5 | few | TRBV5-1
TGTGCCAGCAGTGAAATAGCGGGGGGCGATGAGCAGTTCTTC | CASSEIAGGDEQFF | TRBD2 | 14 | TRBJ2-1 | few | TRBV2
TGTGCCATCAGTGGGGGACAGGGAAAAACGGGGGAGCAGTACTTC | CAISGGQGKTGEQYF | TRBD1 | 15 | TRBJ2-7 | - | TRBV10-3
TGTGCCACCAGCGCTCCGGGACAGGGGGCTCCCGGGGAGCTGTTTTTT | CATSAPGQGAPGELFF | TRBD1 | 16 | TRBJ2-2 | - | TRBV15
TGTGCCAGCAGCTTATTTGGGCAATCTGGAAACACCATATATTTT | CASSLFGQSGNTIYF | - | 15 | TRBJ1-3 | - | TRBV7-2
TGTGCCAGCAGCCCTACTCGGGACAGGGTTGAAAAACTGTTTTTT | CASSPTRDRVEKLFF | TRBD1 | 15 | TRBJ1-4 | - | TRBV7-9
TGTGCCTGGAGTGCCACCAGGAGGGCTAATGAAAAACTGTTTTTT | CAWSATRRANEKLFF | - | 15 | TRBJ1-4 | - | TRBV30
TGTGCCAGCACCCGGACTAGCGGGGGGGAAGAGACCCAGTACTTC | CASTRTSGGEETQYF | TRBD2 | 15 | TRBJ2-5 | few | TRBV7-2
TGTGCCAGCAGTTACCAATCTCAGGGCGTTGGCTATGGCTACACCTTC | CASSYQSQGVGYGYTF | - | 16 | TRBJ1-2 | - | TRBV6-5